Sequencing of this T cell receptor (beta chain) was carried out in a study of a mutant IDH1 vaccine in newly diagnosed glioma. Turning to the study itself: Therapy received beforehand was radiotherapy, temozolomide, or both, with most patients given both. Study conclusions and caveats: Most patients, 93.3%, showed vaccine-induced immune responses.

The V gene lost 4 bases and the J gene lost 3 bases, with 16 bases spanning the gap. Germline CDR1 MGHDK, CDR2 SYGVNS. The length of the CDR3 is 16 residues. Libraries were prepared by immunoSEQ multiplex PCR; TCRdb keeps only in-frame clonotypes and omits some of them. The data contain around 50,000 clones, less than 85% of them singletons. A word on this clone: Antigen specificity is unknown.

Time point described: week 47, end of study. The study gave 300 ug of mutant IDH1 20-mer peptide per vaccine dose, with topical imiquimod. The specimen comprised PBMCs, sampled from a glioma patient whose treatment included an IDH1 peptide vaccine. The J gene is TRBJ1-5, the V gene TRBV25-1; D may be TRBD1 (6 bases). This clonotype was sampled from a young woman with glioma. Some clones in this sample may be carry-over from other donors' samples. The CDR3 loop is CASSVRTGASNQPQHF. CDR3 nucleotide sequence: TGTGCCAGCAGTGTGCGAACGGGGGCTTCCAATCAGCCCCAGCATTTT.